The clone carrying this TCR beta chain was counted only a few times. As yet, its antigen is unknown. The sequenced template was cDNA made from the entire isolated RNA. TCRdb's table, derived via immunoSEQ multiplex PCR, lists solely in-frame clones and lacks some. This sample yields over 300,000 clones, of which roughly 8% are seen a single time; more than 0.4% belongs to the top ten. This sample is drawn from a study of beta chain features in type 1 diabetes. Sorting of CD4+ naive, central memory, regulatory and stem cell-like memory cells was performed via CD45RO/CCR7/CD25/CD127/CD95/CD27. General study results and limits: Naive, central memory and Treg TCRB repertoires seemed to resemble each other more closely in patients than they did in healthy donors. Insertion counts at VDJ junctions were lower in type 1 diabetes patients, who also showed more deletions there. Shorter TCRB CDR3s, moderately but significantly so, marked every one of the four CD4+ subsets in Type 1 diabetes patients.

What was sequenced was central memory CD4+ T cells from blood. This TCR came from a woman under 30 in good health.

Here the CDR3 reads CASSPTIRSGANVLTF. The CDR3 region has the DNA TGCGCCAGCAGCCCAACAATCCGCTCTGGGGCCAACGTCCTGACTTTC. The rearrangement uses TRBV5-1 and TRBJ2-6; D is unclear. From germline, CDR1 is SGHRS and CDR2 YFSETQ. The CDR3 contains 16 residues. V lost 4 bases, J lost 0 bases, and 11 bases lay in between.